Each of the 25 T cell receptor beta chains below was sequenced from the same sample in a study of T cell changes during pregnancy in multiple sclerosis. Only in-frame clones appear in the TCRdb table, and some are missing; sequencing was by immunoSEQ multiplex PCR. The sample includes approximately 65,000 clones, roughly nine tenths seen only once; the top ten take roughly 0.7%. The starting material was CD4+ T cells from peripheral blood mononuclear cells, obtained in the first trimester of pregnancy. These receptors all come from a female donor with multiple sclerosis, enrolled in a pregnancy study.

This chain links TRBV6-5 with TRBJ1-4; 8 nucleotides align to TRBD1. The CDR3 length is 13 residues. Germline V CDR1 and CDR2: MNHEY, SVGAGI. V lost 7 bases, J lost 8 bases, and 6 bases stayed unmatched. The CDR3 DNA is TGTGCCAGCACAGACAGGGGAGGAGAAAAACTGTTTTTT. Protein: CASTDRGGEKLFF.

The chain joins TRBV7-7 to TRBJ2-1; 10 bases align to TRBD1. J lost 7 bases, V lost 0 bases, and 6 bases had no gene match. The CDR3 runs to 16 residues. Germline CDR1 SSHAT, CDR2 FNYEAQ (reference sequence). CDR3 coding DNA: TGTGCCAGCAGCTTAGCTGTGGGGACAGGGGTTAATGAGCAGTTCTTC. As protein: CASSLAVGTGVNEQFF.

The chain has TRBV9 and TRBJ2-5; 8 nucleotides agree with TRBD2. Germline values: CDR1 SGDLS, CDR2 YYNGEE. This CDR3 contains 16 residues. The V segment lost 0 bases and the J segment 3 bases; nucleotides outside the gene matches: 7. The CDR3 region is CASSVGGGGTKETQYF. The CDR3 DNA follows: TGTGCCAGCAGCGTAGGAGGCGGGGGGACTAAAGAGACCCAGTACTTC.

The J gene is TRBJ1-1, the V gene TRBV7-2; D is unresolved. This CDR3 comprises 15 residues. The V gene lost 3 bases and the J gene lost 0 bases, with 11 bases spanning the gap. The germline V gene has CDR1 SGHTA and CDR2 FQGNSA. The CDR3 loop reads CASSFRERMNTEAFF. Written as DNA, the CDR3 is TGTGCCAGCAGCTTCCGGGAGAGAATGAACACTGAAGCTTTCTTT.

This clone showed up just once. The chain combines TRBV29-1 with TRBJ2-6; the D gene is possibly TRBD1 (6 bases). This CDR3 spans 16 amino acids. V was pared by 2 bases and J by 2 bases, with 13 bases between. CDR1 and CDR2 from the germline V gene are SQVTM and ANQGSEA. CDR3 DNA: TGCAGCGTTGAAAGCTTCAGGGGTGCTGGGGCCAACGTCCTGACTTTC. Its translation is CSVESFRGAGANVLTF.

CDR3 in amino acids: CASSLPGPYEQYF. In DNA form, the CDR3 reads TGTGCCAGCAGCTTACCAGGGCCCTACGAGCAGTACTTC. The chain combines TRBV7-2 with TRBJ2-7; tentative D call: TRBD1 (5 bases). CDR3 size: 13 residues. V lost 2 bases and J 2 bases, leaving 7 bases between the germline ends. Germline CDR1 and CDR2: SGHTA and FQGNSA. The variable domain in full, completed from reference TRBV7-2 and TRBJ2-7, reads GAGVSQSPSNKVTEKGKDVELRCDPISGHTALYWYRQSLGQGLEFLIYFQGNSAPDKSGLPSDRFSAERTGGSVSTLTIQRTQQEDSAVYLCASSLPGPYEQYFGPGTRLTVT.

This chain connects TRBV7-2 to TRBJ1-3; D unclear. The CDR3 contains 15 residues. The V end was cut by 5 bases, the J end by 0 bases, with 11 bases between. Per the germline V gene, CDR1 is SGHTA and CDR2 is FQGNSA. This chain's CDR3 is CASSQTTVSGNTIYF. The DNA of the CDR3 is TGTGCCAGCAGCCAGACAACAGTCTCTGGAAACACCATATATTTT.

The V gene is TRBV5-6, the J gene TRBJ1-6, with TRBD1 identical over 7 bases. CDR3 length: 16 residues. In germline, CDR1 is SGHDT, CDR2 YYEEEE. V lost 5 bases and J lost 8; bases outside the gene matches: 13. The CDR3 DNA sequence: TGTGCCAGCAGACAGCTGACAGGGAGAATGGATTCACCCCTCCACTTT. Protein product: CASRQLTGRMDSPLHF.

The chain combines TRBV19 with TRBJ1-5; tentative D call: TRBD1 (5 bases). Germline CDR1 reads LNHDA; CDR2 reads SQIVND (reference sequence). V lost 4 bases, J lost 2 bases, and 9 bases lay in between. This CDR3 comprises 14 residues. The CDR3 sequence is CASSRGGGNQPQHF. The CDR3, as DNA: TGTGCCAGTAGTAGGGGCGGTGGCAATCAGCCCCAGCATTTT. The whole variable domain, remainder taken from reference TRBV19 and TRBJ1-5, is DGGITQSPKYLFRKEGQNVTLSCEQNLNHDAMYWYRQDPGQGLRLIYYSQIVNDFQKGDIAEGYSVSREKKESFPLTVTSAQKNPTAFYLCASSRGGGNQPQHFGDGTRLSIL.

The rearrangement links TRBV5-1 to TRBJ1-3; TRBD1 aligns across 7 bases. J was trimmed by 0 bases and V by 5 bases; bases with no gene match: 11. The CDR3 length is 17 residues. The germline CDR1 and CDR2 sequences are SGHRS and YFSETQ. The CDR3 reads CASSLTGQASSGNTIYF. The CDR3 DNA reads TGCGCCAGCAGTCTGACCGGACAGGCCAGCTCTGGAAACACCATATATTTT.

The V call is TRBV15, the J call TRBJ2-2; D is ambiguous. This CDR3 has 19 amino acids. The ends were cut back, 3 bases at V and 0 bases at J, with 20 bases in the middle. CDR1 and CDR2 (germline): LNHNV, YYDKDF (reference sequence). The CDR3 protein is CATSRALLGSAANTGELFF. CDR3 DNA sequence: TGTGCCACCAGCAGGGCCCTTCTTGGCAGCGCAGCGAACACCGGGGAGCTGTTTTTT. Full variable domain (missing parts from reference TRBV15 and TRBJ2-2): DAMVIQNPRYQVTQFGKPVTLSCSQTLNHNVMYWYQQKSSQAPKLLFHYYDKDFNNEADTPDNFQSRRPNTSFCFLDIRSPGLGDTAMYLCATSRALLGSAANTGELFFGEGSRLTVL.

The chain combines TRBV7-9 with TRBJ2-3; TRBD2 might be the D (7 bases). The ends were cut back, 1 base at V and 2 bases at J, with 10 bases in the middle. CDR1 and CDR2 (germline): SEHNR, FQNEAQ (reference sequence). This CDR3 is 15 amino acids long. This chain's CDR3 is CASSLEGGITDTQYF. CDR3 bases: TGTGCCAGCAGCTTAGAGGGGGGGATCACAGATACGCAGTATTTT. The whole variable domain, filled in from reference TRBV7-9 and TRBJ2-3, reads DTGVSQNPRHKITKRGQNVTFRCDPISEHNRLYWYRQTLGQGPEFLTYFQNEAQLEKSRLLSDRFSAERPKGSFSTLEIQRTEQGDSAMYLCASSLEGGITDTQYFGPGTRLTVL.

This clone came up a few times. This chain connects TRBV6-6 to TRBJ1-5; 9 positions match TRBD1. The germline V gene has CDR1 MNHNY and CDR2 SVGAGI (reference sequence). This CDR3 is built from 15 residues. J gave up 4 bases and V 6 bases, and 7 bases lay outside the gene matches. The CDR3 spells CASRAQGAQNQPQHF. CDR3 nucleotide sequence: TGTGCCAGCAGAGCACAGGGGGCGCAGAATCAGCCCCAGCATTTT.

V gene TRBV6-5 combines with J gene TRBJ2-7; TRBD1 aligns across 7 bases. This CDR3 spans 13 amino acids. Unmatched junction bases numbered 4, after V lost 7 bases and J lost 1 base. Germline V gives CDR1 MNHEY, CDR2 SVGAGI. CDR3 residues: CASMGDRSYEQYF. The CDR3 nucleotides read TGTGCCAGCATGGGGGACAGATCCTACGAGCAGTACTTC.

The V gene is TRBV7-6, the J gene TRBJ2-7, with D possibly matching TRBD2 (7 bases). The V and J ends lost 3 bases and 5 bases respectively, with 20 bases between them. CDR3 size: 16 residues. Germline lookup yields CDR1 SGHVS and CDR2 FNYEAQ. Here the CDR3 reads CASSFGRGGRGDEQYF. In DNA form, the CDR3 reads TGTGCCAGCAGCTTTGGGAGGGGGGGCCGTGGCGACGAGCAGTACTTC.

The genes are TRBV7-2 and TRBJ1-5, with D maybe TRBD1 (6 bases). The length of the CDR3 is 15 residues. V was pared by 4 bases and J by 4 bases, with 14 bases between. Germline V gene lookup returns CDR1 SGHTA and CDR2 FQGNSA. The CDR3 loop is CASSYMDSRNQPQHF. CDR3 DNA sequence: TGTGCCAGCAGCTACATGGACAGCCGTAATCAGCCCCAGCATTTT.

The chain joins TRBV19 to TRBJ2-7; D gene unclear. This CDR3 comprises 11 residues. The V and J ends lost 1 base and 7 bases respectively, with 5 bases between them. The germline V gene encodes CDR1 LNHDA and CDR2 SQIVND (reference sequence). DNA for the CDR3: TGTGCCAGTAGTATAGCCGGGGAGCAGTACTTC. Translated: CASSIAGEQYF.

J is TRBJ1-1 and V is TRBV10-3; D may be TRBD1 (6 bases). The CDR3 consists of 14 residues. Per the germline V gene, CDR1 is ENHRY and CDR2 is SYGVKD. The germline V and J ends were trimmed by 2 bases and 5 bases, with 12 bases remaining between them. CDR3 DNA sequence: TGTGCCATCAGTGAGGGAAAGGGGGGGACTGAAGCTTTCTTT. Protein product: CAISEGKGGTEAFF.

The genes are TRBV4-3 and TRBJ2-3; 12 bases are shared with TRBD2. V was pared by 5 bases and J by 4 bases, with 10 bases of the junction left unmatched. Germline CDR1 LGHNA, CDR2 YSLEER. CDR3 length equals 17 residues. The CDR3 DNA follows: TGCGCCAGCAGCGAATCTAGCGGGGGGGCGGTATCAGATACGCAGTATTTT. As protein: CASSESSGGAVSDTQYF.

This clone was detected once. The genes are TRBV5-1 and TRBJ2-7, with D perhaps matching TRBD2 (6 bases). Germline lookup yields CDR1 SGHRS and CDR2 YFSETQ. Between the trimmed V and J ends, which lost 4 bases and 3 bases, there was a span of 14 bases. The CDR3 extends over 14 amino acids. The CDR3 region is CASSAGTSRYEQYF. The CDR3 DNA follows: TGCGCCAGCAGCGCCGGGACTTCTCGCTACGAGCAGTACTTC.

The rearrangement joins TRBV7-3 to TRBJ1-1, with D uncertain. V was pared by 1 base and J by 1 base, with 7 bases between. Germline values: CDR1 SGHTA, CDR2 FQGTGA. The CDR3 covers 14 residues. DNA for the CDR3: TGTGCCAGCAGCTTAATGGGCGCGAACACTGAAGCTTTCTTT. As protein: CASSLMGANTEAFF.

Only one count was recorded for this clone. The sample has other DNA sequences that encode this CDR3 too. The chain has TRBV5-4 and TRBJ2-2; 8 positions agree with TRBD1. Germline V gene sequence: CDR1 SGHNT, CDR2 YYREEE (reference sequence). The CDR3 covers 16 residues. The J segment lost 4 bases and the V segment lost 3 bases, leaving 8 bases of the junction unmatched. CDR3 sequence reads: CASSSTGQGGTGELFF. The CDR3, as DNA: TGTGCCAGCAGCTCGACTGGACAGGGAGGCACCGGGGAGCTGTTTTTT.

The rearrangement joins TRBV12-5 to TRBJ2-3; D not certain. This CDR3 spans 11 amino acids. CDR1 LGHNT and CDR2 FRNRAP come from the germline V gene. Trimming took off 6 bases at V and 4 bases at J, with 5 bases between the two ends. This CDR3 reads CASGHPDTQYF. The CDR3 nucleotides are TGTGCTAGTGGCCATCCAGATACGCAGTATTTT.

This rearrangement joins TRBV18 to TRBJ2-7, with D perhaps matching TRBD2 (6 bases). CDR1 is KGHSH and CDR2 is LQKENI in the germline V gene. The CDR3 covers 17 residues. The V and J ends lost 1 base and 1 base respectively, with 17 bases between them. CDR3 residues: CASSPRLADYPSYEQYF. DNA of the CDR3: TGTGCCAGCTCACCACGTCTCGCGGACTATCCATCCTACGAGCAGTACTTC.

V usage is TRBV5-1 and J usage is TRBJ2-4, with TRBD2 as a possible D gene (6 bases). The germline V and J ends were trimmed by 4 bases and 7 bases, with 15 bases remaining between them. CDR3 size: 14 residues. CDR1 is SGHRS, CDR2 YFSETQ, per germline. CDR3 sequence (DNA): TGCGCCAGCAGCGGAGGGGCTAGAAGTAACATTCAGTACTTC. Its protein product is CASSGGARSNIQYF. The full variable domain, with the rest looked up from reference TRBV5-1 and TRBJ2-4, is KAGVTQTPRYLIKTRGQQVTLSCSPISGHRSVSWYQQTPGQGLQFLFEYFSETQRNKGNFPGRFSGRQFSNSRSEMNVSTLELGDSALYLCASSGGARSNIQYFGAGTRLSVL.